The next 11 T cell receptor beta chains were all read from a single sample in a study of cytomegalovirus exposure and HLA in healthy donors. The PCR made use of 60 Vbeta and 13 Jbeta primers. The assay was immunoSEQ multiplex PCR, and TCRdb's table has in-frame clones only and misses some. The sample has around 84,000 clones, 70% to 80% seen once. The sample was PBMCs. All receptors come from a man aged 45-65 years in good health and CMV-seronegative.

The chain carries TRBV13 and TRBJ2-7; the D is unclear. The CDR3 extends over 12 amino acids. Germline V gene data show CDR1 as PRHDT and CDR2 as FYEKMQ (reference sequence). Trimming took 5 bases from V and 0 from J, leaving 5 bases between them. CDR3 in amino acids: CASSPSSYEQYF. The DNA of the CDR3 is TGTGCCAGCAGCCCATCCTCCTACGAGCAGTACTTC.

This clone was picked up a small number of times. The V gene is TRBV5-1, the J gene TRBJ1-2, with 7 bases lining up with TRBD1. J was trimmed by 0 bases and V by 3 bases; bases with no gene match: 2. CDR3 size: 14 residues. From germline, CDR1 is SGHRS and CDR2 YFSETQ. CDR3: CASSSTGTNYGYTF. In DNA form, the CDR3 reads TGCGCCAGCAGCTCGACAGGGACTAACTATGGCTACACCTTC.

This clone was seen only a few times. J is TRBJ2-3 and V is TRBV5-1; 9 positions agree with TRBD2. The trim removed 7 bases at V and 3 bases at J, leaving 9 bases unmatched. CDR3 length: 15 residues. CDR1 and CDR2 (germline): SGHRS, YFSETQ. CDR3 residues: CASALAGELTDTQYF. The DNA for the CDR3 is TGCGCCAGCGCACTAGCGGGTGAGCTGACAGATACGCAGTATTTT.

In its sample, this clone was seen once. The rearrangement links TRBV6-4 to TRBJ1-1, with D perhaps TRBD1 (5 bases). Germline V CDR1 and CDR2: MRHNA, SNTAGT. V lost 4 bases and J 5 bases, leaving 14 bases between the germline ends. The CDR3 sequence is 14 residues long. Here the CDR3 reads CASSAALGGTEAFF. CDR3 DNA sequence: TGTGCCAGCAGTGCGGCGTTGGGGGGAACTGAAGCTTTCTTT.

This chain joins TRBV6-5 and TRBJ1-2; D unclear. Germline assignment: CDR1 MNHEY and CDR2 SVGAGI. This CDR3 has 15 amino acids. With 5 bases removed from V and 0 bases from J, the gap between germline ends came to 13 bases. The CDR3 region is CASSTTRGTNYGYTF. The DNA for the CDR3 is TGTGCCAGCAGTACGACACGAGGGACTAACTATGGCTACACCTTC.

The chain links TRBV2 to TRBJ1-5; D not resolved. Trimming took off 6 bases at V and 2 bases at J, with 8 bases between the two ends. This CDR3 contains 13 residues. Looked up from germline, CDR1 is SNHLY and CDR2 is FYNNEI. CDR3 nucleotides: TGTGCCAGCAGCCCCGGGGGCAATCAGCCCCAGCATTTT. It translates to CASSPGGNQPQHF. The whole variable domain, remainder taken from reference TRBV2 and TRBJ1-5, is EPEVTQTPSHQVTQMGQEVILRCVPISNHLYFYWYRQILGQKVEFLVSFYNNEISEKSEIFDDQFSVERPDGSNFTLKIRSTKLEDSAMYFCASSPGGNQPQHFGDGTRLSIL.

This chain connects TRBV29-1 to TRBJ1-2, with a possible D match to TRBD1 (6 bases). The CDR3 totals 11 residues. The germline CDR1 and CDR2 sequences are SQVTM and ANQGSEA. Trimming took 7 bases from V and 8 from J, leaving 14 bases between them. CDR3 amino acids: CSARGGLGYTF. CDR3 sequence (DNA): TGCAGCGCCCGAGGGGGATTGGGCTACACCTTC.

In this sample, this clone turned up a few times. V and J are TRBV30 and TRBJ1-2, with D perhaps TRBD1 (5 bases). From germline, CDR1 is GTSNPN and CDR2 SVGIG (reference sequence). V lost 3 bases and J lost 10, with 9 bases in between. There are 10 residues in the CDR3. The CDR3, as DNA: TGTGCCTGGAGACAGGTGACCTACACCTTC. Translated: CAWRQVTYTF.

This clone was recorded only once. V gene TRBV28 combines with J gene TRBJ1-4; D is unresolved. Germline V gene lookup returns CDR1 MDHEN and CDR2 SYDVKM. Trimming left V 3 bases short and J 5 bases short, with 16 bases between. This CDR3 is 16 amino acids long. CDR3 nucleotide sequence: TGTGCCAGCAGTTTCCAAGGAGTGGCGCCGAATGAAAAACTGTTTTTT. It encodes CASSFQGVAPNEKLFF. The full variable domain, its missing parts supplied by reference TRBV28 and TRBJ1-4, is DVKVTQSSRYLVKRTGEKVFLECVQDMDHENMFWYRQDPGLGLRLIYFSYDVKMKEKGDIPEGYSVSREKKERFSLILESASTNQTSMYLCASSFQGVAPNEKLFFGSGTQLSVL.

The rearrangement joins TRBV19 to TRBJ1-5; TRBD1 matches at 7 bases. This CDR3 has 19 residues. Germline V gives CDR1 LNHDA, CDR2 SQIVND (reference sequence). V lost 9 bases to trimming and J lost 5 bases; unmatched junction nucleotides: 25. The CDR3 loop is CASPDHGTDRRRYHQPQHF. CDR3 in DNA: TGTGCCAGCCCGGATCACGGGACAGACCGTAGGAGGTACCATCAGCCCCAGCATTTT.

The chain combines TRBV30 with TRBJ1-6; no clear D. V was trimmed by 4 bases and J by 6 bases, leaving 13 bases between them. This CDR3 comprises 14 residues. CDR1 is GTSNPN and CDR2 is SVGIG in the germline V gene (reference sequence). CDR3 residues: CAWKAGAFNSPLHF. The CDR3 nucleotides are TGTGCCTGGAAGGCAGGCGCTTTTAATTCACCCCTCCACTTT.